This T cell receptor beta chain was found in a study of identical twins. Study-level points and caveats: With monozygotic twins, out-of-frame TCR alpha sharing exceeded what models estimated. For cord blood, abundant beta clonotypes had fewer insertions, unlike memory repertoires, which showed none.

This clonotype has at least ten counts. Its target is not known. Trimming shortened V by 7 bases and J by 6 bases, and 5 bases separated the two germline ends. The CDR3 is 9 residues long. Germline CDR1 is SQVTM and CDR2 is ANQGSEA. Template switching created a universal primer site, and the cDNA included unique molecular identifiers. Using its own MiXCR run on the 5' RACE reads, TCRdb lists one record per CDR3 protein. The table includes 640,000 or so distinct CDR3 sequences, less than 7% detected once. This clonotype was obtained from a man younger than 35 in good health. The sample taken for sequencing was naive T cells sorted from blood. The chain employs TRBV29-1 and TRBJ2-3; D possibly corresponds to TRBD2 (5 bases). Here the CDR3 reads CSGGDTQYF. Written as DNA, the CDR3 is TGCAGCGGAGGGGATACGCAGTATTTT.